This TCR beta chain comes out of a study of radiation and T cells in renal cell carcinoma (TCRdb year 2020). Regarding the complete study: The samples were obtained from a clinical trial, where primary renal cell carcinomas were treated with 15 Gy stereotactic body radiation therapy and then removed by nephrectomy 4 weeks afterward. A total of some 51 samples underwent TCR beta sequencing, made up of some 26 tumors and about 27 peripheral blood samples. In the 53 samples combined, some 4,000,000 unique CDR3 nucleotide sequences were found, encoding 2 million to 3 million unique CDR3 amino acid sequences.

What the work shows at the level of the full study, not this receptor alone: Top tumor clonotypes rose in blood from baseline to 2 weeks post-radiation, then contracted by 4 weeks, suggesting transient expansion of tumor-resident clones. No pretreatment tumor biopsies were available, so the baseline intratumoral presence of clonotypes could not be determined. Blood repertoire dynamics were not followed beyond 4 weeks after treatment. Because the trial had a single-armed design, the trial could not examine how radiation dose or scheduling affected the TCR repertoire.

Worth noting for this clone: No antigen is known for it. Qualities for individual bases were not recorded, and no much larger clone is one base off.

The intended sense of this specimen's time point label: baseline pretreatment blood. This specimen's treatment or condition label, per the study, means: 15 Gy SBRT to primary tumor, nephrectomy 4 weeks later. To follow tumor-enriched clonotypes, peripheral blood was collected serially from radiation-treated patients at baseline and again at 2 weeks and 4 weeks after SBRT. Renal cell carcinoma with clear cell pathology was present in all patients. The QIAamp DNA Blood Mini Kit (Qiagen) was used to prepare genomic DNA for TCR sequencing. The analyses included only samples that passed all quality control checks. TCR beta libraries were generated from genomic DNA with the immunoSEQ kit, following the manufacturer's recommendations. To prepare libraries, a first multiplex PCR with proprietary primers was run, followed by a second PCR that added unique barcodes, and a bead cleanup was done after each round. Each sample batch included a kit-provided positive control reaction and a negative control reaction. The final libraries were assessed on an Agilent 4200 TapeStation D1000 ScreenTape, pooled by volume, and quantified by qPCR. An Illumina NextSeq500 fitted with a MidOutput 150-cycle cartridge performed the sequencing, running 156 Read1 cycles and 15 Index1 cycles with the kit's custom primers. The pooled library was loaded at 0.9 to 1 pM with a roughly 20% PhiX control spike-in. Under the source paper's analysis protocol: Vendor-processed data were analyzed in R, with a clonotype defined as all T cells sharing the same CDR3 nucleotide sequence. For clone abundance analyses, frequencies were normalized to the 10,000 most abundant clones in each sample. Before analysis, public T cell clones were removed, and these numbered fewer than five per sample on average. Tumor-enriched and baseline blood-enriched clonotypes were defined by at least a 32-fold difference in abundance between compartments. A beta-binomial differential abundance model was applied to find clonotypes that expanded or contracted between blood time points. Tumor-blood repertoire similarity was measured with the Baroni-Urbani and Buser coefficient, and groups were compared using two-tailed Wilcoxon tests in R. TCRdb provides this immuneACCESS table in a form limited to in-frame rearrangements. Some clones are lacking; in checked studies, under half of them reflect an unresolved V gene, and why the rest are absent is not known. V and J calls and clone size are those listed in that table; D and trimming were worked out from the DNA. The sample includes roughly 120,000 clones, with roughly 80% observed a single time. 3% of the sample comes from the top ten.

The CDR3 holds 15 amino acids from the cysteine to the phenylalanine. The kept DNA is CDR3 alone, 45 bases in frame from the first base. V is cut by 2 bases and J by 3 bases, and the space between the germline ends is 10 bases. In the germline V gene, CDR1 corresponds to MDHEN and CDR2 to SYDVKM. The sample here was blood, taken from a patient whose treatment included radiotherapy and nephrectomy. This chain is built from TRBV28 and TRBJ1-4, with a weak D call of TRBD1 (6 bases match). This clonotype was obtained from a woman aged 60-70 years with renal cell carcinoma. The DNA sequence follows: TGTGCCAGCAGTTTAATCGGACAGCCTAATGAAAAACTGTTTTTT. This yields the protein CASSLIGQPNEKLFF.